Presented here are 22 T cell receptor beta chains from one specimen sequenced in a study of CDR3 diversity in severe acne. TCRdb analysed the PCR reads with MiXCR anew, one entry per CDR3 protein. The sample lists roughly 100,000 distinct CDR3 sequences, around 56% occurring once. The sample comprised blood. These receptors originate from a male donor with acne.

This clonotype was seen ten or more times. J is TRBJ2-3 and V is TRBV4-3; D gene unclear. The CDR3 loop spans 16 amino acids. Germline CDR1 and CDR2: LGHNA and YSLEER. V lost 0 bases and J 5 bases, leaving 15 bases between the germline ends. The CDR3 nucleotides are TGCGCCAGCAGCCAAGATCCGTGGGCCTCGCAAGATACGCAGTATTTT. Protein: CASSQDPWASQDTQYF.

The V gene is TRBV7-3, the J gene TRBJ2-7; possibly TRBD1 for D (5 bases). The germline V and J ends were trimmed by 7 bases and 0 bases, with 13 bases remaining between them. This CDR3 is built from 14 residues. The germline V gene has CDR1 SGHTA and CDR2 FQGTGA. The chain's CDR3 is CASKPGSSSYEQYF. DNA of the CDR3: TGTGCCAGCAAGCCAGGGTCGAGCTCCTACGAGCAGTACTTC.

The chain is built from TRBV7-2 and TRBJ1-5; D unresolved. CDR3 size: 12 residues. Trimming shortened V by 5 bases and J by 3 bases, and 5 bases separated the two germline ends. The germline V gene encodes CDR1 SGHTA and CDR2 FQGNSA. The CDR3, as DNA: TGTGCCAGCAGCGTCCCCAATCAGCCCCAGCATTTT. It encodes CASSVPNQPQHF.

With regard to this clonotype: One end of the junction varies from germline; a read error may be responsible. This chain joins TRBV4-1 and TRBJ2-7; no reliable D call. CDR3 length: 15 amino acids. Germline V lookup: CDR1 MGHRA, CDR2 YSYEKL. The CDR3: CASSQVQADAYEQCF. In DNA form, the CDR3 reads TGCGCCAGTAGCCAAGTTCAGGCCGATGCCTACGAGCAGTGCTTC.

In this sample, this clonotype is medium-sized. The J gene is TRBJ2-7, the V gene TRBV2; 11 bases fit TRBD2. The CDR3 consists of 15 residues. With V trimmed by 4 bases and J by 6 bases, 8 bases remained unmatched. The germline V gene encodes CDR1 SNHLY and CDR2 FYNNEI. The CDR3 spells CASSAELAGDVEQYF. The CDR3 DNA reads TGTGCCAGCAGTGCTGAACTAGCGGGAGATGTCGAGCAGTACTTC.

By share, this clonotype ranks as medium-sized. DNA for the CDR3: TGTGCCAGCAGCCGGGGGACTAGTCGGTACAATGAGCAGTTCTTC. Protein: CASSRGTSRYNEQFF. The gene calls are TRBV7-2 and TRBJ2-1, with 8 bases matching TRBD2. Per the germline V gene, CDR1 is SGHTA and CDR2 is FQGNSA. CDR3 length: 15 amino acids. V lost 5 bases and J lost 4; bases outside the gene matches: 7.

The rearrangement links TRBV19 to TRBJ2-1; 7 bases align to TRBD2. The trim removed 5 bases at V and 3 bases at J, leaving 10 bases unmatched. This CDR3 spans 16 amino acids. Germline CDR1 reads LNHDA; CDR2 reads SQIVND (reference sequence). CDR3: CASSLWGTNHYNEQFF. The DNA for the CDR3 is TGTGCCAGTAGTCTGTGGGGGACTAATCACTACAATGAGCAGTTCTTC. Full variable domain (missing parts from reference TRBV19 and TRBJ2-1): DGGITQSPKYLFRKEGQNVTLSCEQNLNHDAMYWYRQDPGQGLRLIYYSQIVNDFQKGDIAEGYSVSREKKESFPLTVTSAQKNPTAFYLCASSLWGTNHYNEQFFGPGTRLTVL.

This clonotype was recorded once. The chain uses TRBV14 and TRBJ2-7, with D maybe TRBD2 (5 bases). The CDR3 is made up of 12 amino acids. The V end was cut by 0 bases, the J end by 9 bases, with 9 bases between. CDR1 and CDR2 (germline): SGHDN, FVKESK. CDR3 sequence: CASSQDVRGQYF. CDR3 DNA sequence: TGTGCCAGCAGCCAAGATGTCCGGGGGCAGTACTTC. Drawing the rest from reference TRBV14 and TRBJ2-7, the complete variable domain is EAGVTQFPSHSVIEKGQTVTLRCDPISGHDNLYWYRRVMGKEIKFLLHFVKESKQDESGMPNNRFLAERTGGTYSTLKVQPAELEDSGVYFCASSQDVRGQYFGPGTRLTVT.

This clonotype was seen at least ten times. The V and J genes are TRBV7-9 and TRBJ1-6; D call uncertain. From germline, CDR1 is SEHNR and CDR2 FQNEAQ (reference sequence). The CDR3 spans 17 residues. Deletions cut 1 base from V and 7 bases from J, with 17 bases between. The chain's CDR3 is CASSLVMGGPTNSPLHF. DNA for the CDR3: TGTGCCAGCAGCTTAGTAATGGGTGGCCCCACGAATTCACCCCTCCACTTT.

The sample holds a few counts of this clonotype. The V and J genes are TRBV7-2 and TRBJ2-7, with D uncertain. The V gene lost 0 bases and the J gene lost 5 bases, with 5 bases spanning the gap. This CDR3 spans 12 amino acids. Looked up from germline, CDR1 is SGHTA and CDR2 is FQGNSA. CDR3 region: CASSLAGDEQYF. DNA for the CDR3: TGTGCCAGCAGCTTAGCGGGCGACGAGCAGTACTTC. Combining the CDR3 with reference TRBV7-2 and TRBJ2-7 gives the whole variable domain GAGVSQSPSNKVTEKGKDVELRCDPISGHTALYWYRQSLGQGLEFLIYFQGNSAPDKSGLPSDRFSAERTGGSVSTLTIQRTQQEDSAVYLCASSLAGDEQYFGPGTRLTVT.

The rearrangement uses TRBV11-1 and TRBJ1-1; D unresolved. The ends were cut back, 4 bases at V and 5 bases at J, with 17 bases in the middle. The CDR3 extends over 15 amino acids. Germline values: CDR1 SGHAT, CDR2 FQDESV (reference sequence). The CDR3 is CASSSGPSKVTEAFF. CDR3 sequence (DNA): TGTGCCAGCAGCTCAGGACCGTCGAAGGTAACTGAAGCTTTCTTT.

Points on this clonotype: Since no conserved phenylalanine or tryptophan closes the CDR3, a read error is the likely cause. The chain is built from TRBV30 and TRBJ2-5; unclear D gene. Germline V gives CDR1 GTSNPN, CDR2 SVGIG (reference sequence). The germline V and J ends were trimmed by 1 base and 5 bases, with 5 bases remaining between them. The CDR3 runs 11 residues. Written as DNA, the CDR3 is TGTGCCTGGAGTGAGGAGGAGACCCAGTACCTC. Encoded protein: CAWSEEETQYL.

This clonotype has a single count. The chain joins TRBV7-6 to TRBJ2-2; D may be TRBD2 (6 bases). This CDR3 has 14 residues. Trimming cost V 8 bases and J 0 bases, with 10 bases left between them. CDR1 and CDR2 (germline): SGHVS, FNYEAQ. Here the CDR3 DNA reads TGTGCCAGCTCGCGGAGGGCGAACACCGGGGAGCTGTTTTTT. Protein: CASSRRANTGELFF.

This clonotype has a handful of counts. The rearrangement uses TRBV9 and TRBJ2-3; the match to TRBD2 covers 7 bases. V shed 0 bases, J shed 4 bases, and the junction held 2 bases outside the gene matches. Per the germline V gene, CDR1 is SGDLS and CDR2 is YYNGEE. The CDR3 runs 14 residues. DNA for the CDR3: TGTGCCAGCAGCGTAGCGGGAGGACCAGATACGCAGTATTTT. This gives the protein CASSVAGGPDTQYF.

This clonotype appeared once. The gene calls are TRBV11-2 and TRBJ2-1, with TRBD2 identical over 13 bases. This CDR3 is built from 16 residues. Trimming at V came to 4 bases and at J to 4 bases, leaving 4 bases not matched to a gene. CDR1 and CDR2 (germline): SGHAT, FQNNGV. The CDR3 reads CASSSRGLAGYNEQFF. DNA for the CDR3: TGTGCCAGCAGCTCCCGGGGACTAGCGGGATACAATGAGCAGTTCTTC.

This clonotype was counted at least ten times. CDR3 DNA sequence: TGTGCCAGCAGTTTCCGGGGAGGAGCGGGGGTGTATCCGCAGTATTTT. This encodes CASSFRGGAGVYPQYF. V and J are TRBV28 and TRBJ2-3; 8 bases match TRBD2. The CDR3 length is 16 residues. Germline V gene lookup returns CDR1 MDHEN and CDR2 SYDVKM. Trimming at V came to 3 bases and at J to 10 bases, leaving 15 bases not matched to a gene.

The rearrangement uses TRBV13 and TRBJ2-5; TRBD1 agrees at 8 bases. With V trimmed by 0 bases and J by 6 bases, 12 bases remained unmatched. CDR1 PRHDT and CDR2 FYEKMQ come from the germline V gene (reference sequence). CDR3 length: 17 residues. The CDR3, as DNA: TGTGCCAGCAGCTTAGGCCCCGCAGGGGGCGGCGTACAGACCCAGTACTTC. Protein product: CASSLGPAGGGVQTQYF.

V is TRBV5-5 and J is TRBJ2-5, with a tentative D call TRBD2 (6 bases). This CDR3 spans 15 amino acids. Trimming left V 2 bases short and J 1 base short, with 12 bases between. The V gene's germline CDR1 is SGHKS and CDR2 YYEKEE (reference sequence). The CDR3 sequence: CASSLAGSPQETQYF. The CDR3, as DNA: TGTGCCAGCAGCTTAGCCGGGAGCCCCCAAGAGACCCAGTACTTC.

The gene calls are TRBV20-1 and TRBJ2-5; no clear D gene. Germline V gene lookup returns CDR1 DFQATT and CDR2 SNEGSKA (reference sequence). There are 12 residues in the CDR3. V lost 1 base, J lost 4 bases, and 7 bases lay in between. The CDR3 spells CSARGVSETQYF. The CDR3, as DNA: TGCAGTGCTAGAGGGGTCTCAGAGACCCAGTACTTC.

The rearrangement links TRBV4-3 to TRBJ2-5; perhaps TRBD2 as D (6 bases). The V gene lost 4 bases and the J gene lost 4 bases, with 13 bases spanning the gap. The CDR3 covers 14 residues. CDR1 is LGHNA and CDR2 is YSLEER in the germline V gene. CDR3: CASSRGTVRETQYF. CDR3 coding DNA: TGCGCCAGCAGCCGGGGGACTGTGAGAGAGACCCAGTACTTC.

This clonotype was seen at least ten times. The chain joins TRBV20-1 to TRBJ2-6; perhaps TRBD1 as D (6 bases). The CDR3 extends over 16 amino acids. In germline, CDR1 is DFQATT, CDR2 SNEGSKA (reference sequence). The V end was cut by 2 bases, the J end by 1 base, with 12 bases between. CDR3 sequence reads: CSARNRVPSGANVLTF. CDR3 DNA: TGCAGTGCTAGAAACAGGGTTCCGTCTGGGGCCAACGTCCTGACTTTC.

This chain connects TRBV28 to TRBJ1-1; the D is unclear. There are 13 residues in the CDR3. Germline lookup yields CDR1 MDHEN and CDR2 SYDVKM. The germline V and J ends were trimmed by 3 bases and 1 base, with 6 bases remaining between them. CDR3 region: CASSFAWNTEAFF. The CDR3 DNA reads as TGTGCCAGCAGTTTCGCATGGAACACTGAAGCTTTCTTT. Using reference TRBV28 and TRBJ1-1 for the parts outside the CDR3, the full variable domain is DVKVTQSSRYLVKRTGEKVFLECVQDMDHENMFWYRQDPGLGLRLIYFSYDVKMKEKGDIPEGYSVSREKKERFSLILESASTNQTSMYLCASSFAWNTEAFFGQGTRLTVV.